The rows below give T cell receptor beta chains drawn from one sample of a study of CD8 T cells in ankylosing spondylitis. From the 5' RACE reads, TCRdb called clonotypes with MiXCR, one entry per CDR3 protein. The sample contains 200,000 to 250,000 distinct CDR3 sequences, more than 25% of which appear only once. The specimen was blood, either unsorted or a sorted T cell fraction (not recorded which). The receptors here all came from a male donor with ankylosing spondylitis or in good health (not recorded which). Both conserved end residues are trimmed from each CDR3.

V gene,CDR3 protein
TRBV12-3/TRBV12-4,ASSSRDKNQPQH
TRBV7-9,ASSLVGGHETQY
TRBV12-3/TRBV12-4,ASSRTSGSREETQY
TRBV4-3,ASSQDWGYYEQY
TRBV6-2/TRBV6-3,ASSERTGRNTGELF
TRBV10-2,ASSDLRLNTEAF
TRBV20-1,SARDSRTGDREKLF
TRBV14,ASSQDLAFEQF
TRBV5-6,ASSPSGLATADTQY
TRBV5-1,ASSLTGGGFFYGYT
TRBV20-1,SARVVDRHSYEQY
TRBV27,ASSNPTGSSYNEQF
TRBV6-5,ASSYIPETNTEAF
TRBV5-1,ASSSIGQGRVYEQF
TRBV7-9,ASSLARGLAGAYEQY
TRBV20-1,SVRGQKNTGELF
TRBV6-5,ASSYLPLAGGGEQY
TRBV18,ASSPDGPEAF
TRBV24-1,ATSAPDPVNEQF
TRBV29-1,SVVGTSGANEQF
TRBV28,ASSSLGLARTDTQY
TRBV20-1,SARGASPTYNEQF
TRBV5-1,ASSLATGNTDTQY
TRBV20-1,SARDSAGPPPGYT
TRBV20-1,SAGEGLYEQY
TRBV5-1,ASSREGRGTDTQY
TRBV20-1,SARVNRGPNYGYT
TRBV7-2,ASSSGPNPDTQY
TRBV29-1,SARGQGGEKLF
TRBV20-1,SASRDGSSGNTIY
TRBV7-8,ASSLGLTSGTGETQY
TRBV29-1,SVGRSYEQY
TRBV7-2,ASSPRGRVGPLH
TRBV7-2,ASSLPPDSAAYEQY
TRBV28,ASMAGNTIY
TRBV29-1,SVEARGSEKLF
TRBV5-6,ASSLGQLTDTQY
TRBV20-1,SAIGLAIETQY
TRBV6-1,ASKGQPTDNEQF
TRBV20-1,SAETTSGNTDTQY
TRBV15,ATSYGGTNVLT
TRBV24-1,ATSQDRVDEQY
TRBV20-1,SASLGTQNSPLH
TRBV20-1,SARPNRGRTDTQY
TRBV20-1,SASGSGTGFEQY
TRBV12-3/TRBV12-4,ASSPFEVFGNQPQH
TRBV20-1,SASGLAGGGSEQF
TRBV20-1,SANRLVRDADTQY